The entry that follows covers one T cell receptor beta chain sequence. V lost 6 bases and J 5 bases, leaving 18 bases between the germline ends. CDR3 size: 15 residues. Germline V gene lookup returns CDR1 MDHEN and CDR2 SYDVKM. This sample is drawn from a study of blood T cell repertoires in COVID-19. Per the authors' pipeline: The authors estimated nucleated cell counts from reference gene primer amplification. Assay used: immunoSEQ multiplex PCR; TCRdb lists only in-frame clones, some missing. Clone size and V and J calls were adopted from that table, with D and trimming inferred from the DNA. The sample lists about 240,000 clones, 75% to 90% occurring once.

Sequenced sample: peripheral blood. The sequence came from a man aged 55 to 69 who had recovered from COVID-19. The chain joins TRBV28 to TRBJ2-3; D may be TRBD1 (7 bases). The CDR3 DNA sequence: TGTGCCAGCAGCCTCTTGGAGGGGGCGAAAGATACGCAGTATTTT. This translates into CASSLLEGAKDTQYF.